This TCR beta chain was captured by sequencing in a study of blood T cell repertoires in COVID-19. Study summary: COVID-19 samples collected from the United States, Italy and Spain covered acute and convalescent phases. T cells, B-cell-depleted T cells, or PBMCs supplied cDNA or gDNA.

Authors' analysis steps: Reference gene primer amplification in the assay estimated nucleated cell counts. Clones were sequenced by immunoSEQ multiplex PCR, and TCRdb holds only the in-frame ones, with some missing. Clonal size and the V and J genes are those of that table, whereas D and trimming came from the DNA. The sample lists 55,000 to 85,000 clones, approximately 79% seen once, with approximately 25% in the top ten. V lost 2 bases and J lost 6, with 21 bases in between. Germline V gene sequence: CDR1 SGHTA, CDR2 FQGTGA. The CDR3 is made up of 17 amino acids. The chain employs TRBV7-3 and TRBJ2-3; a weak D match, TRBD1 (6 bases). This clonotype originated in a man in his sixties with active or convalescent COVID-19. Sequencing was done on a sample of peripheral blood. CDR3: CASSLGPPQGSLDTQYF. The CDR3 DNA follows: TGTGCCAGCAGCTTAGGGCCCCCACAGGGAAGTTTGGATACGCAGTATTTT.